The sample holds one count of the clone carrying this T cell receptor beta chain. Its antigen is currently unknown. Measured with immunoSEQ multiplex PCR; TCRdb has only the in-frame clones, and not every one. The sample has 300,000 to 400,000 clones, 60% to 80% seen once. These data belong to a study of cytotoxic CD8 clonotypes in ibrutinib-treated CLL. Study-wide points: Having risen at ibrutinib response, clonality had fallen back toward baseline by progression.

Around 2 micrograms of genomic DNA (from cryopreserved PBMCs) were used for TCR beta libraries. Per the germline V gene, CDR1 is MGHDK and CDR2 is SYGVNS. The V segment lost 7 bases and the J segment 8 bases; nucleotides outside the gene matches: 6. The CDR3 contains 12 residues. The chain is built from TRBV25-1 and TRBJ1-2; 8 bases agree with TRBD1. This clonotype was sampled from a human donor with chronic lymphocytic leukemia. The sequencing used PBMCs, collected after 36 months of ibrutinib treatment. CDR3 protein: CASTRTGHGYTF. The CDR3, as DNA: TGTGCCAGCACTAGGACAGGGCACGGCTACACCTTC.